The 28 T cell receptor beta chains reported below all come from one sample, sequenced in a study of T cells in Graves' hyperthyroidism and ophthalmopathy. From RNA transcripts, TCR beta CDR3 regions were amplified. The TCR CDR3 first-round RT-PCR relied on the HTBI primer set. From the multiplex PCR reads, TCRdb called clonotypes with MiXCR, one entry per CDR3 protein. The sample records hundreds of thousands of distinct CDR3 sequences, around 46% being singletons. Sequences were obtained from peripheral blood or thyroid tissue (not recorded which). Receptor source: a woman aged 18-35 years with Graves' hyperthyroidism.

This chain connects TRBV7-9 to TRBJ1-6; D is possibly TRBD1 (6 bases). Trimming took 5 bases from V and 2 from J, leaving 16 bases between them. The germline gives CDR1 SEHNR, CDR2 FQNEAQ (reference sequence). The CDR3 length is 17 residues. The CDR3 spells CASSPRGAATYNSPLHF. CDR3 in DNA: TGTGCCAGCAGCCCCCGGGGGGCGGCAACCTATAATTCACCCCTCCACTTT.

The V call is TRBV2, the J call TRBJ1-6; D not certain. Per germline, CDR1 SNHLY and CDR2 FYNNEI. The V and J ends lost 6 bases and 0 bases respectively, with 12 bases between them. This CDR3 has 16 residues. CDR3 nucleotides: TGTGCCAGCAGCTTAGGGATGAGCTCCTATAATTCACCCCTCCACTTT. Its protein product is CASSLGMSSYNSPLHF.

This clonotype appeared a single time. This chain uses TRBV20-1 with TRBJ2-5; 9 nucleotides align to TRBD2. The J segment lost 5 bases and the V segment lost 6 bases, leaving 10 bases of the junction unmatched. This CDR3 region has 14 residues. Looked up from germline, CDR1 is DFQATT and CDR2 is SNEGSKA (reference sequence). The CDR3 is CSAIKTSGSETQYF. The CDR3 DNA is TGCAGTGCAATAAAGACTAGCGGCTCTGAGACCCAGTACTTC.

This clonotype was counted between two and nine times. The chain is built from TRBV5-6 and TRBJ1-5, with a tentative D call TRBD1 (5 bases). There are 13 residues in the CDR3. V shed 3 bases and J shed 5 bases, with 9 bases lying between them. Germline values: CDR1 SGHDT, CDR2 YYEEEE. DNA of the CDR3: TGTGCCAGCAGCTGGGGGAGGGATCAGCCCCAGCATTTT. This gives the protein CASSWGRDQPQHF.

J is TRBJ2-2 and V is TRBV7-6, with D unclear. Per the germline V gene, CDR1 is SGHVS and CDR2 is FNYEAQ. V lost 8 bases, J lost 3 bases, and 10 bases lay in between. The length of the CDR3 is 13 residues. The CDR3 reads CASGWDDTGELFF. The CDR3, as DNA: TGTGCCAGCGGGTGGGATGACACCGGGGAGCTGTTTTTT.

The chain couples TRBV25-1 to TRBJ2-5; D may correspond to TRBD1 or TRBD2 (5 bases each). This CDR3 comprises 13 residues. The germline V gene has CDR1 MGHDK and CDR2 SYGVNS. The ends were cut back, 5 bases at V and 10 bases at J, with 17 bases in the middle. As DNA, the CDR3 is TGTGCCAGCAGTTTAGCGTCCCAGAGGGGCCAGTACTTC. Its translation: CASSLASQRGQYF.

V is TRBV20-1 and J is TRBJ1-1; D uncertain. CDR1 is DFQATT, CDR2 SNEGSKA, per germline (reference sequence). The CDR3 sequence is 13 residues long. Trimming left V 5 bases short and J 0 bases short, with 10 bases between. The CDR3 protein is CSAAPGMNTEAFF. CDR3 in DNA: TGCAGTGCTGCCCCAGGCATGAACACTGAAGCTTTCTTT.

This clonotype was found a few times. The chain employs TRBV7-9 and TRBJ2-7; 8 bases are a match to TRBD1. CDR3 length: 16 amino acids. Germline V gene lookup returns CDR1 SEHNR and CDR2 FQNEAQ (reference sequence). V was clipped by 2 bases and J by 3 bases; unmatched bases: 9. The CDR3 DNA reads TGTGCCAGCAGCTTAAGGACAGGGTCAAGGGGCTACGAGCAGTACTTC. Its translation is CASSLRTGSRGYEQYF.

This clonotype was observed at least ten times. The V gene is TRBV2, the J gene TRBJ1-6; D possibly corresponds to TRBD1 (5 bases). The CDR3 is 13 amino acids. Germline values: CDR1 SNHLY, CDR2 FYNNEI. Trimming removed 2 bases at V and 10 bases at J, with 9 bases between. In DNA form, the CDR3 reads TGTGCCAGCAGTGAAATGGGGGTCTCACCCCTCCACTTT. As protein: CASSEMGVSPLHF.

This clonotype was detected many times. J is TRBJ1-1 and V is TRBV15; a possible D gene is TRBD1 (6 bases). Germline loops: CDR1 LNHNV, CDR2 YYDKDF (reference sequence). The CDR3 covers 13 residues. The ends were cut back, 5 bases at V and 11 bases at J, with 18 bases in the middle. CDR3 DNA sequence: TGTGCCACCAGCGGGGACCAGGGGCGTTGGGCTTTCTTT. Translated: CATSGDQGRWAFF. Looking up the rest from reference TRBV15 and TRBJ1-1 gives the full variable domain: DAMVIQNPRYQVTQFGKPVTLSCSQTLNHNVMYWYQQKSSQAPKLLFHYYDKDFNNEADTPDNFQSRRPNTSFCFLDIRSPGLGDTAMYLCATSGDQGRWAFFGQGTRLTVV.

This clonotype has a single count. The chain links TRBV13 to TRBJ2-7, with 7 bases that match TRBD2. The junction had 10 bases not matched to a gene; V was cut back by 5 bases and J by 0 bases. Germline V gives CDR1 PRHDT, CDR2 FYEKMQ (reference sequence). The CDR3 is made up of 16 amino acids. CDR3 loop: CASSTYSGRSSYEQYF. In DNA, the CDR3 is TGTGCCAGCAGCACCTATAGCGGGCGGAGCTCCTACGAGCAGTACTTC.

In this sample, this clonotype turned up many times. The chain uses TRBV15 and TRBJ1-5; perhaps TRBD1 as D (6 bases). This CDR3 is 14 amino acids long. From germline, CDR1 is LNHNV and CDR2 YYDKDF (reference sequence). The V and J ends lost 3 bases and 7 bases respectively, with 13 bases between them. The CDR3 protein is CATSRQGIGQPQHF. DNA of the CDR3: TGTGCCACCAGCAGGCAGGGGATTGGGCAGCCCCAGCATTTT.

V is TRBV14 and J is TRBJ1-2; tentative D call: TRBD1 (6 bases). The V end was cut by 4 bases, the J end by 0 bases, with 12 bases between. The CDR3 is 15 amino acids. CDR1 is SGHDN and CDR2 is FVKESK in the germline V gene. The CDR3: CASSPRQATNYGYTF. The CDR3, as DNA: TGTGCCAGCAGCCCAAGACAGGCCACTAACTATGGCTACACCTTC. The whole variable domain, filled in from reference TRBV14 and TRBJ1-2, reads EAGVTQFPSHSVIEKGQTVTLRCDPISGHDNLYWYRRVMGKEIKFLLHFVKESKQDESGMPNNRFLAERTGGTYSTLKVQPAELEDSGVYFCASSPRQATNYGYTFGSGTRLTVV.

This clonotype was detected a few times. The rearrangement uses TRBV7-3 and TRBJ1-6; the match to TRBD1 covers 7 bases. Trimming took 1 base from V and 7 from J; bases not matched to a gene: 10. The germline CDR1 and CDR2 sequences are SGHTA and FQGTGA. The CDR3 is 17 residues long. The CDR3 DNA reads as TGTGCCAGCAGCTTAATGGGCCCGGGACAGCGGAATTCACCCCTCCACTTT. This sequence encodes CASSLMGPGQRNSPLHF.

There are a few counts of this clonotype. The gene calls are TRBV7-6 and TRBJ1-5, with TRBD1 matching over 9 bases. Germline trimming cut 5 bases from V and 11 bases from J; bases unmatched to any gene: 13. This CDR3 comprises 15 residues. CDR1 and CDR2 (germline): SGHVS, FNYEAQ. CDR3 region: CASSPLGQGGETQHF. The CDR3 nucleotides are TGTGCCAGCAGCCCGCTGGGACAGGGAGGAGAGACCCAGCATTTT.

The chain is built from TRBV12-3 or TRBV12-4 and TRBJ2-7, with D possibly TRBD2 on 5 matching bases. There are 12 residues in the CDR3. V lost 6 bases, J lost 7 bases, and 13 bases lay in between. Here the CDR3 reads CASSPEGGEQYF. In nucleotides, the CDR3 is TGTGCCAGCAGCCCAGAGGGCGGAGAGCAGTACTTC.

This rearrangement joins TRBV7-2 to TRBJ1-6; D unresolved. The CDR3 spans 12 residues. Trimming removed 3 bases at V and 7 bases at J, with 4 bases between. Germline assignment: CDR1 SGHTA and CDR2 FQGNSA. The CDR3 reads CASSLWNSPLHF. The DNA for the CDR3 is TGTGCCAGCAGCTTGTGGAATTCACCCCTCCACTTT.

The V gene is TRBV29-1, the J gene TRBJ2-1; D ambiguous. The assigned J gene may be wrong: the sequence end matches TRBJ2-7 better. Germline V gives CDR1 SQVTM, CDR2 ANQGSEA. The CDR3 is 15 residues long. The CDR3 sequence is CSVERQADSYNEQYF. In DNA form, the CDR3 reads TGCAGCGTTGAACGGCAGGCCGACTCCTACAATGAGCAGTACTTC.

About this clonotype itself: A much bigger clone sits one base away, suggesting this may be a read error. The genes are TRBV29-1 and TRBJ1-4; 7 bases are a match to TRBD1. Trimming removed 5 bases from V and 3 bases from J; junction bases left unmatched: 3. The germline V gene has CDR1 SQVTM and CDR2 ANQGSEA. The CDR3 consists of 13 residues. CDR3 bases: TGCAGCGTTAAGGGGGCATCTAATGAAAAACTGTTTTTT. Amino acid sequence: CSVKGASNEKLFF.

This clonotype has a handful of counts. The V call is TRBV4-1, the J call TRBJ2-7; the D gene could be TRBD1 or TRBD2 (5 bases each). Per the germline V gene, CDR1 is MGHRA and CDR2 is YSYEKL. The CDR3 covers 14 residues. V lost 1 base and J lost 3, with 10 bases in between. CDR3 sequence (DNA): TGCGCCAGCAGCCAAGCTGGGGACGTCTACGAGCAGTACTTC. Protein sequence: CASSQAGDVYEQYF.

Ten or more counts support this clonotype. This CDR3 reads CAILADSTASGAIYF. The DNA for the CDR3 is TGTGCCATCTTAGCGGACAGTACCGCTAGTGGTGCCATATATTTT. V gene TRBV10-3 combines with J gene TRBJ1-3; possibly TRBD1 for D (6 bases). Germline CDR1 and CDR2: ENHRY and SYGVKD. V lost 8 bases to trimming and J lost 11 bases, with 25 bases between them. The length of the CDR3 is 15 residues.

This clonotype was found many times. The J gene is TRBJ2-7, the V gene TRBV7-2; D may match TRBD1 or TRBD2 (5 bases each). Trimming stripped 7 bases from V and 2 bases from J, with 12 bases between. This CDR3 region has 13 residues. In germline, CDR1 is SGHTA, CDR2 FQGNSA. For the CDR3, the DNA is TGTGCCAGCACTACTTCGGGGCCCTACGAGCAGTACTTC. Amino acids: CASTTSGPYEQYF.

The V call is TRBV2, the J call TRBJ1-5; D is undetermined. CDR1 is SNHLY, CDR2 FYNNEI, per germline. CDR3 length: 15 residues. The V and J ends lost 5 bases and 2 bases respectively, with 13 bases between them. The CDR3 is CASSYSRDRNQPQHF. CDR3 nucleotide sequence: TGTGCCAGCAGTTACTCAAGGGATCGCAATCAGCCCCAGCATTTT.

This clonotype was detected many times. This rearrangement joins TRBV12-3 or TRBV12-4 to TRBJ1-2; D uncertain. This CDR3 comprises 12 residues. The germline V and J ends were trimmed by 3 bases and 6 bases, with 8 bases remaining between them. CDR3 bases: TGTGCCAGCAGTTTTCGGGTTGATGGCTACACCTTC. This encodes CASSFRVDGYTF.

The chain carries TRBV19 and TRBJ2-7; 7 bases are shared with TRBD2. CDR1 LNHDA and CDR2 SQIVND come from the germline V gene (reference sequence). The trim removed 4 bases at V and 3 bases at J, leaving 12 bases unmatched. This CDR3 region has 16 residues. CDR3 sequence (DNA): TGTGCCAGTAGTACCCGGGGGTTGCGGGGGAACTACGAGCAGTACTTC. Translation: CASSTRGLRGNYEQYF.

Details on this clonotype: Sequence at one end of the junction differs from germline and may be a read error. This rearrangement joins TRBV10-3 to TRBJ2-6; no definite D call. This CDR3 spans 15 amino acids. Per the germline V gene, CDR1 is ENHRY and CDR2 is SYGVKD. This chain's CDR3 is CATSDDEDGANVLTF. The CDR3 DNA reads TGTGCCACCAGTGATGACGAGGACGGGGCCAACGTCCTGACTTTC.

The CDR3 protein is CASSWENTGELFF. The CDR3 nucleotides are TGTGCCAGCAGCTGGGAGAACACCGGGGAGCTGTTTTTT. The V gene is TRBV11-1, the J gene TRBJ2-2; D unresolved. The CDR3 is made up of 13 amino acids. Germline CDR1 and CDR2: SGHAT and FQDESV (reference sequence). Trimming pared 4 bases from V and 1 base from J, leaving 4 bases between.

The chain carries TRBV20-1 and TRBJ2-5; 8 bases map to TRBD1. The ends lost 3 bases at V and 5 bases at J; junction bases unmatched: 11. Germline V gives CDR1 DFQATT, CDR2 SNEGSKA (reference sequence). The CDR3 extends over 15 amino acids. The CDR3 loop is CSASRPPGGRETQYF. For the CDR3, the DNA is TGCAGTGCTAGTCGCCCCCCAGGGGGCCGTGAGACCCAGTACTTC.